Shown below are 5 T cell receptor beta chains from a single sample sequenced in a study of vaccination and CD4 T cells after COVID-19. Sequencing of the DNA from cultured CD4+ T cells was carried out with the Oncomine TCR Beta short-read assay. TCRdb reprocessed the PCR reads with MiXCR, giving one entry per CDR3 protein. The sample holds some 13,000 distinct CDR3 sequences, roughly 58% seen once. Treatment denoted: roughly 10-day PBMC culture with coronavirus spike peptide pools or control peptides (ViraFEST assay). What these receptors recognize is not known. Specimen: CD4+ T cells from blood, cultured in vitro. These TCRs come from a human donor who had recovered from COVID-19.

The rearrangement links TRBV21-1 to TRBJ2-7; the table assigns TRBD1, which was not confirmed against the DNA. TRBV21-1 is labeled a pseudogene. CDR3 length equals 17 residues. Written as DNA, the CDR3 is TGTGCCAGCAGCAAAGAAAGGGTCGGGGGTTGCTCCTACGAGCAGTACTTC. Amino acid sequence: CASSKERVGGCSYEQYF.

The chain joins TRBV20-1 to TRBJ2-7, with TRBD2 matching 11 bases. V was clipped by 0 bases and J by 8 bases; unmatched bases: 12. The length of the CDR3 is 16 residues. Germline CDR1 is DFQATT and CDR2 is SNEGSKA (reference sequence). The CDR3 DNA follows: TGCAGTGCTAGAGAGGGAGGGCTAGCGGGAGGATCTAAGCAGTACTTC. Its translation is CSAREGGLAGGSKQYF.

The chain combines TRBV12-3 or TRBV12-4 with TRBJ2-3; 8 nucleotides agree with TRBD1. V lost 3 bases, J lost 5 bases, and 7 bases stayed unmatched. There are 15 residues in the CDR3. The CDR3 is CASSLRAGGRDTQYF. CDR3 nucleotide sequence: TGTGCCAGCAGTTTGAGGGCAGGGGGCAGAGATACGCAGTATTTT.

The V gene is TRBV30, the J gene TRBJ1-2; 9 bases agree with TRBD1. The CDR3 extends over 16 amino acids. In germline, CDR1 is GTSNPN, CDR2 SVGIG (reference sequence). Losses at the gene ends were 5 bases for V and 4 bases for J; bases not matched to a gene: 14. CDR3 in amino acids: CAWYRDREVRGYGYTF. DNA for the CDR3: TGTGCCTGGTACAGGGACAGGGAGGTTCGGGGCTATGGCTACACCTTC.

The chain carries TRBV6-5 and TRBJ1-5; D might be TRBD1 (6 bases). CDR1 MNHEY and CDR2 SVGAGI come from the germline V gene. V gave up 2 bases and J gave up 3 bases, with 8 bases separating them. The CDR3 has 14 residues. CDR3 DNA sequence: TGTGCCAGCAGTTACGACAGGAACAATCAGCCCCAGCATTTT. Its translation is CASSYDRNNQPQHF.